Shown below are 31 T cell receptor beta chains from a single sample sequenced in a study of shared clonotypes between healthy human individuals (dated by TCRdb to the early 2020s). Receptor libraries were prepared by the immunoSEQ multiplex PCR assay. Held by TCRdb, this immuneACCESS table contains in-frame sequences only and omits some clones. Under half of the omission traces to an unresolved V gene where checked; the cause of the rest is unknown. The sample data list some 1 million clones, and about 80% of these were observed just once. 1.4% to 1.5% of the sample goes to the ten largest clones. What was sequenced was memory CD4+ T cells sorted from blood. What this sample's cell subset or site label stands for: CD45RA-negative fraction. These receptor sequences come from a man between 18 and 35 years old in good health.

The J gene is TRBJ2-3, the V gene TRBV5-6; 9 bases align to TRBD2. This CDR3 is built from 15 residues. The V gene end was trimmed by 0 bases and the J gene end by 1 base; junction bases not matched to a gene: 0. Germline V gives CDR1 SGHDT, CDR2 YYEEEE. CDR3 DNA: TGTGCCAGCAGCTTGGGCGGGAGGGGCACAGATACGCAGTATTTT. This gives the protein CASSLGGRGTDTQYF.

The chain uses TRBV5-6 and TRBJ2-7; no clear D. CDR1 and CDR2 (germline): SGHDT, YYEEEE. CDR3 length: 13 residues. V was trimmed by 2 bases and J by 4 bases, leaving 10 bases between them. The CDR3 protein is CASSFLDGYEQYF. CDR3 bases: TGTGCCAGCAGCTTTCTCGACGGTTACGAGCAGTACTTC.

V usage is TRBV27 and J usage is TRBJ2-2; 9 bases fit TRBD2. CDR1 is MNHEY and CDR2 is SMNVEV in the germline V gene (reference sequence). The CDR3 length is 16 residues. Trimming at V came to 8 bases and at J to 0 bases, leaving 7 bases not matched to a gene. CDR3 protein: CASGTSGRTNTGELFF. CDR3 bases: TGTGCCAGCGGAACTAGCGGGCGAACGAACACCGGGGAGCTGTTTTTT.

This chain uses TRBV7-9 with TRBJ2-2; no reliable D call. The germline V gene encodes CDR1 SEHNR and CDR2 FQNEAQ (reference sequence). V dropped 2 bases and J dropped 10 bases, with 11 bases sitting between them. The CDR3 spans 13 residues. For the CDR3, the DNA is TGTGCCAGCAGCTTAAATAGTTTCGAGGAGCTGTTTTTT. Translated: CASSLNSFEELFF.

This sequence joins TRBV7-2 and TRBJ1-4; no firm D call. The CDR3 contains 14 residues. The V gene's germline CDR1 is SGHTA and CDR2 FQGNSA. The V and J ends lost 1 base and 2 bases respectively, with 5 bases between them. CDR3 residues: CASSLGQTNEKLFF. CDR3 DNA sequence: TGTGCCAGCAGCTTAGGCCAGACTAATGAAAAACTGTTTTTT. The complete variable domain, with remaining parts taken from reference TRBV7-2 and TRBJ1-4, reads GAGVSQSPSNKVTEKGKDVELRCDPISGHTALYWYRQSLGQGLEFLIYFQGNSAPDKSGLPSDRFSAERTGGSVSTLTIQRTQQEDSAVYLCASSLGQTNEKLFFGSGTQLSVL.

The table lists this clone with a few counts. One end of the junction fails to match germline, which may point to a read error. V and J are TRBV10-3 and TRBJ1-3, with no clear D. The germline CDR1 and CDR2 sequences are ENHRY and SYGVKD. The CDR3 spans 14 residues. In DNA form, the CDR3 reads TGTGCCATCGGTGACGAATCTTCTGGAAACACCATATATTTT. Its translation is CAIGDESSGNTIYF.

The rearrangement uses TRBV11-3 and TRBJ2-5; 8 bases map to TRBD1. V shed 1 base, J shed 4 bases, and the junction held 8 bases outside the gene matches. CDR3 length: 16 amino acids. The germline V gene has CDR1 SGHNT and CDR2 YENEEA. The CDR3 nucleotides read TGTGCCAGCAGCTTAGGCAGGGGGCTCCTCGGAGAGACCCAGTACTTC. This gives the protein CASSLGRGLLGETQYF.

The CDR3 is CASSLAPDNSPLHF. CDR3 coding DNA: TGCGCCAGCAGCTTGGCCCCAGACAATTCACCCCTCCACTTT. The rearrangement uses TRBV5-1 and TRBJ1-6, with D uncertain. Germline-derived CDR1 and CDR2 are SGHRS and YFSETQ. Trimming stripped 0 bases from V and 7 bases from J, with 8 bases between. CDR3 length: 14 residues.

The chain couples TRBV11-1 to TRBJ2-7, with unresolved D. V lost 1 base and J 6 bases, leaving 16 bases between the germline ends. CDR1 is SGHAT, CDR2 FQDESV, per germline (reference sequence). CDR3 size: 15 residues. The CDR3 nucleotides are TGTGCCAGCAGCTTAGGCGGATACCTAACGGGCGAGCAGTACTTC. It translates to CASSLGGYLTGEQYF. Full variable domain (outside the CDR3, taken from reference TRBV11-1 and TRBJ2-7): EAEVAQSPRYKITEKSQAVAFWCDPISGHATLYWYRQILGQGPELLVQFQDESVVDDSQLPKDRFSAERLKGVDSTLKIQPAELGDSAMYLCASSLGGYLTGEQYFGPGTRLTVT.

Notes on this clone: A much larger clone lies one base from this, so it may be a read error. This CDR3 is also generated by other DNA sequences in the sample. V and J are TRBV6-5 and TRBJ2-7; D unresolved. The CDR3 spans 12 residues. V gave up 4 bases and J gave up 0 bases, with 4 bases separating them. Germline V gene data show CDR1 as MNHEY and CDR2 as SVGAGI. The CDR3 coding sequence is TGTGCCAGCAGTTCCGACTCCTACGAGCAGTACTTC. Amino acid sequence: CASSSDSYEQYF.

The chain couples TRBV4-1 to TRBJ1-5; D is perhaps TRBD1 (6 bases). Germline V gives CDR1 MGHRA, CDR2 YSYEKL. The V and J ends lost 0 bases and 1 base respectively, with 13 bases between them. This CDR3 is 17 amino acids long. The CDR3, as DNA: TGCGCCAGCAGCCAAGAGTTGGGGGCGACCAGCAATCAGCCCCAGCATTTT. Translation: CASSQELGATSNQPQHF.

This sequence joins TRBV11-2 and TRBJ2-1; possible D gene TRBD2, 6 bases. This CDR3 is 15 amino acids long. Germline CDR1 is SGHAT and CDR2 is FQNNGV. V lost 4 bases and J 9 bases, leaving 19 bases between the germline ends. For the CDR3, the DNA is TGTGCCAGCAGCTCCGGGGCCAACATGCGGGGTGAGCAGTTCTTC. Translating gives CASSSGANMRGEQFF.

This rearrangement joins TRBV7-2 to TRBJ2-3; D not certain. V lost 0 bases and J lost 12, with 13 bases in between. The CDR3 has 13 residues. Germline V gene data show CDR1 as SGHTA and CDR2 as FQGNSA. The CDR3 is CASSLAQTHPQYF. In DNA form, the CDR3 reads TGTGCCAGCAGCTTAGCGCAGACGCACCCCCAGTATTTT.

J is TRBJ2-7 and V is TRBV10-3; D gene ambiguous. Germline CDR1 reads ENHRY; CDR2 reads SYGVKD. This CDR3 comprises 13 residues. Trimming removed 4 bases at V and 2 bases at J, with 9 bases between. This CDR3 reads CAISGGSPYEQYF. The CDR3 DNA reads as TGTGCCATCAGTGGAGGTTCTCCCTACGAGCAGTACTTC.

Remarks on this clone: Other nucleotide sequences from this sample produce the same CDR3. The rearrangement uses TRBV10-3 and TRBJ1-1; no clear D. V shed 3 bases and J shed 1 base, with 9 bases lying between them. Looked up from germline, CDR1 is ENHRY and CDR2 is SYGVKD. There are 14 residues in the CDR3. The CDR3 DNA reads as TGTGCCATCAGTGATCGGGGAGGGAACACTGAAGCTTTCTTT. Amino acid sequence: CAISDRGGNTEAFF.

In regard to this clone: This clone may be a read error of a much larger clone one base away. This chain uses TRBV2 with TRBJ2-2; D gene ambiguous. The length of the CDR3 is 12 residues. Germline V lookup: CDR1 SNHLY, CDR2 FYNNEI. Trimming removed 6 bases at V and 0 bases at J, with 2 bases between. The CDR3 is CASRTNTGELFF. The CDR3 nucleotides read TGTGCCAGCAGAACGAACACCGGGGAGCTGTTTTTT.

The CDR3 DNA reads TGTGCCAGCTCACCGGGGACAGGGGAAGCCGGGGAGCTGTTTTTT. This gives the protein CASSPGTGEAGELFF. This chain connects TRBV18 to TRBJ2-2, with TRBD1 matching 10 bases. J gave up 6 bases and V 3 bases, and 4 bases lay outside the gene matches. The CDR3 is made up of 15 amino acids. Germline V lookup: CDR1 KGHSH, CDR2 LQKENI.

This clone was recorded many times. This chain connects TRBV5-4 to TRBJ1-2; TRBD1 might be the D (6 bases). Germline CDR1 is SGHNT and CDR2 is YYREEE (reference sequence). The CDR3 length is 15 residues. Deletions cut 3 bases from V and 2 bases from J, with 14 bases between. CDR3 loop: CASSSLWGGNYGYTF. The CDR3 DNA reads TGTGCCAGCAGCTCCCTATGGGGGGGCAACTATGGCTACACCTTC.

The chain couples TRBV6-1 to TRBJ1-2, with no clear D. Per the germline V gene, CDR1 is MNHNS and CDR2 is SASEGT. Trimming left V 2 bases short and J 2 bases short, with 6 bases between. The CDR3 consists of 13 residues. DNA for the CDR3: TGTGCCAGCAGTGAATCCTGGAACTATGGCTACACCTTC. Its translation is CASSESWNYGYTF.

V usage is TRBV5-4 and J usage is TRBJ2-4, with 7 bases identical to TRBD2. Germline assignment: CDR1 SGHNT and CDR2 YYREEE (reference sequence). The CDR3 has 18 amino acids. The V gene end was trimmed by 2 bases and the J gene end by 3 bases; junction bases not matched to a gene: 14. The CDR3 bases are TGTGCCAGCAGCTTCATCGGCGGGAGTAATGTGGGCAAAAACATTCAGTACTTC. Translation gives CASSFIGGSNVGKNIQYF. Together with reference TRBV5-4 and TRBJ2-4, the CDR3 gives the full variable domain: ETGVTQSPTHLIKTRGQQVTLRCSSQSGHNTVSWYQQALGQGPQFIFQYYREEENGRGNFPPRFSGLQFPNYSSELNVNALELDDSALYLCASSFIGGSNVGKNIQYFGAGTRLSVL.

In DNA form, the CDR3 reads TGCGCCAGCAGCTTGAGAGGGGTCACCGGAAACACCATATATTTT. Protein product: CASSLRGVTGNTIYF. The rearrangement links TRBV5-1 to TRBJ1-3; TRBD1 might be the D (5 bases). Looked up from germline, CDR1 is SGHRS and CDR2 is YFSETQ. The CDR3 length is 15 residues. V lost 1 base and J 4 bases, leaving 12 bases between the germline ends.

This sequence joins TRBV6-1 and TRBJ1-5; D unclear. V lost 0 bases to trimming and J lost 9 bases, with 18 bases between them. The CDR3 length is 16 residues. CDR1 and CDR2 (germline): MNHNS, SASEGT. In nucleotides, the CDR3 is TGTGCCAGCAGTGAAGCGGGATCACTGTCCCCCATGCCCCAGCATTTT. It codes for CASSEAGSLSPMPQHF.

J is TRBJ1-2 and V is TRBV28; D may be TRBD1 (6 bases). The germline V gene has CDR1 MDHEN and CDR2 SYDVKM. This CDR3 contains 12 residues. Trimming took off 8 bases at V and 5 bases at J, with 12 bases between the two ends. As DNA, the CDR3 is TGTGCCAGCGGAGGGGGAACATATGGCTACACCTTC. Amino acid sequence: CASGGGTYGYTF.

This clone appeared a single time. The J gene is TRBJ1-6, the V gene TRBV6-1; D is undetermined. V was shortened by 4 bases and J by 6 bases, with 13 bases between the two germline ends. The CDR3 totals 15 residues. Per the germline V gene, CDR1 is MNHNS and CDR2 is SASEGT. The CDR3 nucleotides read TGTGCCAGCAGTGCTAACGATCTAGCTAATTCACCCCTCCACTTT. Its translation is CASSANDLANSPLHF.

CDR3 DNA: TGTGCCAGAACCGCTGAGCAGTTCTTC. This translates into CARTAEQFF. This chain joins TRBV21-1 and TRBJ2-1. TRBV21-1 is deemed a pseudogene. The CDR3 covers 9 residues.

The V call is TRBV4-1, the J call TRBJ2-7; the D gene is possibly TRBD2 (6 bases). This CDR3 spans 15 amino acids. The V gene's germline CDR1 is MGHRA and CDR2 YSYEKL. The V gene lost 4 bases and the J gene lost 0 bases, with 13 bases spanning the gap. This CDR3 is CASSRGDRSSYEQYF. The CDR3 DNA reads TGCGCCAGCAGCCGCGGGGACCGGAGCTCCTACGAGCAGTACTTC.

The V gene is TRBV11-2, the J gene TRBJ2-5; TRBD1 matches at 8 bases. CDR1 and CDR2 (germline): SGHAT, FQNNGV. The CDR3 consists of 14 residues. V was pared by 4 bases and J by 2 bases, with 3 bases of the junction left unmatched. The CDR3 DNA reads TGTGCCAGCAGCTGGGACAGGTCTCAAGAGACCCAGTACTTC. Its translation: CASSWDRSQETQYF.

The chain has TRBV10-3 and TRBJ2-1; 9 bases map to TRBD1. CDR3 length: 20 residues. Germline CDR1 and CDR2: ENHRY and SYGVKD. V lost 2 bases and J lost 8; bases outside the gene matches: 22. The CDR3 nucleotides read TGTGCCATCAGTGAGCCATACGCGGGACAGGGCCTACTTCTGCACTATGAGCAGTTCTTC. Amino acids: CAISEPYAGQGLLLHYEQFF.

Concerning this clone: Its ends do not fully match the called genes, so a read error is possible. The chain uses TRBV7-7 and TRBJ2-1, with TRBD1 matching over 9 bases. Germline V gene sequence: CDR1 SSHAT, CDR2 FNYEAQ (reference sequence). The CDR3 is made up of 13 amino acids. CDR3 sequence reads: CASSPDRGNEQFF. The CDR3 nucleotides are TGTGCTAGCAGTCCTGACAGGGGGAATGAGCAGTTCTTC.

There are a few counts of this clone. The J gene is TRBJ2-2, the V gene TRBV10-1; D gene uncertain. The V and J ends lost 0 bases and 6 bases respectively, with 5 bases between them. Germline V gives CDR1 WNHNN, CDR2 SYGVQD (reference sequence). This CDR3 spans 13 amino acids. CDR3: CASSESHSGELFF. The CDR3 nucleotides are TGCGCCAGCAGTGAGTCGCATTCCGGGGAGCTGTTTTTT.

Of note for this clone: With a much larger clone just one base away, this may be a read error. The same CDR3 can be traced to other DNA sequences in this sample. This sequence joins TRBV27 and TRBJ2-5; D is uncertain. The CDR3 spans 11 residues. Trimming cost V 3 bases and J 5 bases, with 4 bases left between them. Germline lookup yields CDR1 MNHEY and CDR2 SMNVEV (reference sequence). CDR3 amino acids: CASSLGETQYF. Written as DNA, the CDR3 is TGTGCCAGCAGTTTGGGGGAGACCCAGTACTTC.